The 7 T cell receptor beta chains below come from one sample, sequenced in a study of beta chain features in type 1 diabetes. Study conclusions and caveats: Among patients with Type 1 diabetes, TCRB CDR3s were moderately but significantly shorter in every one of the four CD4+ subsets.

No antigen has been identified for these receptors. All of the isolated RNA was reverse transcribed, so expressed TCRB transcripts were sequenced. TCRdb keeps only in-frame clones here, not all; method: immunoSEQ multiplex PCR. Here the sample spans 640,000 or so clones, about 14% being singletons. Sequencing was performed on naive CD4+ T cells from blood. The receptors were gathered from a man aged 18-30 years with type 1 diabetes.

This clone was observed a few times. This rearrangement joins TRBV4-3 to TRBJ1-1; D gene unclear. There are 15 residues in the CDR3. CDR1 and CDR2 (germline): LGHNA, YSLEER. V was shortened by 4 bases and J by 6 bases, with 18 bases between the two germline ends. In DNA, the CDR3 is TGCGCCAGCAGCCCCGGGCAAAGAGGTCTTCCTGAAGCTTTCTTT. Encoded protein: CASSPGQRGLPEAFF.

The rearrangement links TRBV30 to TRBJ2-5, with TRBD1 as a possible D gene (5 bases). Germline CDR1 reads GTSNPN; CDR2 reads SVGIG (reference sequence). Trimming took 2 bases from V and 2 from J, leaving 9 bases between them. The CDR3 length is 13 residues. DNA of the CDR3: TGTGCCTGGAGTAAACAGGTTCAAGAGACCCAGTACTTC. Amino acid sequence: CAWSKQVQETQYF.

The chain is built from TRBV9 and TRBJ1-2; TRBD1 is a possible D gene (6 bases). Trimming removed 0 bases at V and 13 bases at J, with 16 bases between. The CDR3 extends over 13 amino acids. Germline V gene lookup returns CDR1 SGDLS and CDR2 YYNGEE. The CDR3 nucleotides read TGTGCCAGCAGCGTAGGAGGGGGAGGGACTTTCACCTTC. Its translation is CASSVGGGGTFTF.

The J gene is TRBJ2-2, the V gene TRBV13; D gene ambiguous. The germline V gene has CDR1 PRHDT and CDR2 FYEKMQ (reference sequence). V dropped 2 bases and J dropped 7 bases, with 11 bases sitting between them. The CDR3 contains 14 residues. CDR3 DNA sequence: TGTGCCAGCAGCTTACGACCCCAAGGCGGGGAGCTGTTTTTT. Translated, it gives CASSLRPQGGELFF. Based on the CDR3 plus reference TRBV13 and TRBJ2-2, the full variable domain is AAGVIQSPRHLIKEKRETATLKCYPIPRHDTVYWYQQGPGQDPQFLISFYEKMQSDKGSIPDRFSAQQFSDYHSELNMSSLELGDSALYFCASSLRPQGGELFFGEGSRLTVL.

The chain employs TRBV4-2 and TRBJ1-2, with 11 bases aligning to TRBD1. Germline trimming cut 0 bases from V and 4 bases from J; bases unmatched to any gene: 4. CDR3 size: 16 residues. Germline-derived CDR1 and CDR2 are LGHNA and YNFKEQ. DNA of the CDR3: TGTGCCAGCAGCCAAGATAATGGACAGGGGGCCTATGGCTACACCTTC. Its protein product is CASSQDNGQGAYGYTF.

The CDR3 region is CASSSFRPGTSTDTQYF. CDR3 DNA: TGTGCCAGCAGCTCCTTCCGCCCGGGGACTAGTACAGATACGCAGTATTTT. V gene TRBV11-2 combines with J gene TRBJ2-3; 8 nucleotides align to TRBD2. The CDR3 has 17 amino acids. The germline gives CDR1 SGHAT, CDR2 FQNNGV. Germline trimming cut 4 bases from V and 3 bases from J; bases unmatched to any gene: 12.

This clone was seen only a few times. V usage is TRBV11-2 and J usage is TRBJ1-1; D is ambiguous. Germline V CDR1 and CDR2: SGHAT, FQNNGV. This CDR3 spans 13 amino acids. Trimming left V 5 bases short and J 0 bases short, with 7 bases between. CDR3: CASSVQMNTEAFF. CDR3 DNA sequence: TGTGCCAGCAGCGTCCAAATGAACACTGAAGCTTTCTTT. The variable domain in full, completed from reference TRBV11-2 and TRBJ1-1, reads EAGVAQSPRYKIIEKRQSVAFWCNPISGHATLYWYQQILGQGPKLLIQFQNNGVVDDSQLPKDRFSAERLKGVDSTLKIQPAKLEDSAVYLCASSVQMNTEAFFGQGTRLTVV.